This TCR beta chain stems from a study of T cell responses to AZD1222 COVID-19 vaccine. Notes on the study in general: Receipt of two AZD1222 doses was followed by a rise in Spike-specific TCR breadth and depth. Clonal diversity was possibly underestimated; the donors were predominantly white British and more often female. Targeting of unmutated variant regions was reportedly seen in nearly half of spike-specific TCRs. Only 6 or 7 AZD1222 recipients tested seropositive at baseline.

Assay used: immunoSEQ multiplex PCR; TCRdb lists only in-frame clones, some missing. Here the sample spans 55,000 to 80,000 clones, 65% to 80% being singletons. Notes on this clone: Its antigen remains unknown.

Sequences were derived from peripheral blood, sampled on day 0 of AZD1222 vaccination. The receptor's source is an adult in good health.

Here the CDR3 DNA reads TGTGCCAGCACCGGAAACACTGAAGCTTTCTTT. The encoded protein is CASTGNTEAFF. J is TRBJ1-1 and V is TRBV21-1. TRBV21-1 has pseudogene status. CDR3 length equals 11 residues.